The TCR beta chain described here comes from a study of cytomegalovirus exposure and HLA in healthy donors (dated by TCRdb to 2015 to 2018). Regarding the study in general: According to an earlier analysis of around 600 of the donors, about 179 million T cells yielded some 120 million unique TCR beta sequences and approximately 300 Gb of sequence data. An early release that covered some 630 HLA-typed donors contained about 300 gigabases of sequencing data and tens of millions of unique TCR sequences. The genetic ancestry cluster associated with self-reported Caucasian donors included over 65% of the 398 genotyped donors. The study was designed to test whether signatures of past pathogen exposure could be identified by cataloging public T cell receptors. Using immunosequencing, the study profiled T cell repertoires from approximately 700 subjects and related those repertoires to cytomegalovirus serostatus. In addition to the first cohort of 666 subjects, a separate validation cohort of 120 different subjects was used. To predict cytomegalovirus infection status, the study brought together high-throughput TCR immunosequencing, statistical association of individual TCRs with disease status, and machine learning. In a later analysis, previously published TCR beta repertoires from 500 to 750 donors were re-analyzed and high-resolution HLA genotyping was added so that TCR occurrence patterns could be studied. Rather than drawing on any new phenotypic data, the later analysis identified candidate immune exposures from TCR beta sequences and the way those sequences occurred across donors. To decide whether each TCR beta V gene segment behaved as functional or pseudogenic, an earlier analysis of some 600 of the donors relied on high-throughput TCR beta sequencing. Donor age, sex, ethnicity and CMV serostatus were compiled alongside the repertoire data. Genome-wide SNP genotypes for about 65% of the roughly 670 donors were used in a later genetic analysis, which treated that subset as a discovery cohort. Every repertoire in the discovery cohort had been generated on one and the same sequencing platform. Class I and class II HLA loci were covered by the typing at four-digit resolution. The number of donors typed differed by locus, with 629-630 for A, B, C, DRB1 and DQB1, about 500 for DQA1, about 610 for DPA1, and 400 to 490 for DPB1. Roughly five DR-DQ haplotypes were handled as single units for association and clustering because linkage in the cohort was strong. On average, around 200,000 unique TCR beta nucleotide sequences were sequenced per donor among several hundred genotyped donors of the cohort, with 15% to 20% of those sequences being non-productive.

With respect to this clone: What this receptor recognizes is not known. No much larger clone is present one base from it, and per-base qualities are unavailable.

The CDR3 goes from the cysteine to the phenylalanine over 15 residues. The read is trimmed to its CDR3 DNA, 45 bases read in frame from base 1. V is reduced by 1 base and J by 4 bases, leaving a spacing of 13 bases between them. Via the germline V gene, CDR1 is MNHEY and CDR2 SVGAGI. Libraries were built with the immunoSEQ multiplex PCR assay. For the multiplex PCR, a mixture combining 60 forward primers for TCR Vbeta segments and 13 reverse primers for TCR Jbeta segments was used. Amplification of the CDR3 region of rearranged TCR beta genes was performed with a multiplex PCR assay on genomic DNA. The amplified TCR beta libraries were sequenced on the Illumina HiSeq System as 87-base-pair reads. Concerning the study's data processing: A later analysis counted about 76 million unique TCR beta chains across the 550 to 800 repertoires, and 10 million to 12 million of these chains were shared by at least two donors. Raw reads were error-corrected and collapsed into unique sequences by a nearest-neighbor algorithm in which closely related sequences were merged to remove PCR and sequencing errors. V, D and J gene segments were assigned by aligning CDR3 sequences to IMGT reference sequences. For a sequence to be retained, at least a six-nucleotide match to both a V gene segment and a J gene segment was required. Rearrangements were classified as productive when the CDR3 lacked stop codons and remained in frame with V and J, and all other rearrangements were classified as non-productive. CDR3 was defined by IMGT convention, running from the second conserved V-encoded cysteine to the conserved J-encoded phenylalanine. In an earlier analysis of 550 to 650 of the donors, sequences lacking an unambiguous match to a single V gene segment were excluded. In an earlier analysis of 450 to 750 of the donors, a V segment was called functional when productive rearrangements were above 56.7%, and segregating when the standard deviation between donors exceeded 5%. A statistical classification framework was built to diagnose cytomegalovirus status from the catalog of TCR beta chain sequences. In a later analysis, V and J genes were assigned by comparing TCR nucleotide sequences against IMGT/GENE-DB human TR gene sequences. The TCRdist pipeline was used in a later analysis to assign CDR3 sequences and most-parsimonious VDJ recombination scenarios. In a later analysis, each TCR beta chain was defined by its CDR3 amino acid sequence together with its V-gene family, and reads without a unique V-gene family were excluded. To address suspected cross-contamination and a sequencing artifact, a later analysis removed approximately 590 highly shared, low-generation-probability nucleotide sequences. In a later analysis, a clonal expansion index was calculated for each public chain from normalized within-repertoire ranks of inferred template counts. In a later analysis, generation probabilities were computed using a VDJ recombination model fitted to out-of-frame rearrangements, and the results were checked against IGoR. In a later analysis, hypergeometric tests were used to score TCR-TCR, TCR-HLA and TCR-CMV co-occurrence, with a repertoire-size bias correction applied to TCR pairs. To estimate false discovery rates, a later analysis permuted the HLA or CMV assignments 20 times. In a later analysis, co-occurring TCRs were grouped using DBSCAN, and TCRdist sequence similarity was added for clustering within HLA-allele-positive subsets. For co-occurrence clustering, repertoires with fewer than 30,000 or more than 120,000 public chains were excluded, along with 4 to 6 repertoires with anomalous nucleotide sharing. The source is immuneACCESS, and TCRdb retained only in-frame sequences with V and J called. Part of the clones is not carried over; for the studies checked, unresolved V genes explain less than half of this, and the remainder is unexplained. D and trimming were read from the DNA, whereas the V and J calls and clone size are those reported in that table. The sample table lists about 240,000 clones, approximately 81% of them with a count of one. The ten most abundant clones make up around 8% of the sample.

The cohort was made up of 666 healthy bone marrow donors. Cohort members were all nominally healthy when sampled, although unrecorded immune exposures were likely present. The donor tested CMV seropositive and was one of the 289 seropositive cohort members. Each donor provided a peripheral blood sample, and peripheral blood mononuclear cells were used for TCR beta sequencing. The Qiagen DNeasy Blood Extraction Kit was used to extract genomic DNA from the blood cell samples. On the study overall, not on this receptor specifically: A cluster of highly shared sequence variants was judged likely to be a technical artifact of the sequencing pipeline. In a later analysis, TCR association rates were found to vary across HLA loci, with the most associated TCRs seen for DRB1 alleles and the fewest for HLA-C alleles. Roughly uniform sequencing depth across donors was assumed in presence/absence analyses, although this assumption may not hold. In a later analysis, HLA-associated TCR beta chains showed more clonal expansion and lower generation probabilities than non-associated chains that were equally common. Because counts were too low, about 18 rarely observed V segments, including chromosome 9 orphons, were excluded from the earlier analysis of 587 of the donors. This cohort had only TCR beta chains sequenced, and the lack of alpha or paired-chain data limited which features could be detected. When HLA alleles, especially DR and DQ, strongly co-occurred, TCR associations were difficult to assign to individual alleles. A further reported finding was that TCR beta sequences accurately predicted the HLA-A and HLA-B alleles for most subjects in the first cohort. A later genetic analysis associated a missense DCLRE1C variant with V-gene and J-gene trimming of TCR beta chains, and an independent cohort replicated the association. In a later analysis, most CMV-associated TCR beta chains were found to appear HLA-restricted, with HLA associations seemingly driven largely by CMV exposure. The authors suggested that the approach could potentially be generalized to other disease states and immunological phenotypes. Immune exposure information for the cohort was limited to CMV serostatus. In a later analysis, several top co-occurrence clusters were reported to appear linked to parvovirus B19, influenza, CMV and Epstein-Barr virus. The classifier was reported to diagnose cytomegalovirus status with high specificity and sensitivity in both the original and validation cohorts. A total of 150 or so TCR beta chains were listed by the study as associated with cytomegalovirus. The 87-base-pair reads could not distinguish some IMGT-functional V segments, including TRBV6-2 and TRBV6-3, so those segments were excluded. At a false discovery rate of 0.05, a later analysis linked some 17,000 TCR beta sequences to specific HLA alleles. In a later genetic analysis, fewer N-insertions in productive TCRs were reported among donors in an Asian-associated ancestry cluster than the roughly 700-donor mean. An earlier analysis of 450 to 750 of the donors showed that most TCR beta V segments appeared in productive rearrangements either about 87% or about 30% of the time, which broadly matched IMGT annotations. In vitro tests confirmed that a few of the cytomegalovirus-associated TCR beta chains recognize cytomegalovirus antigens. Because HLA typing was missing for some donors at each locus, association tests included only the typed subset. Correlated functional status among segregating V segments might be attributable to linkage disequilibrium, but an unknown experimental factor could not be ruled out. Most TCR sequences were seen in very few donors, while some public TCRs were found in many individuals.

The V gene is TRBV6-5 and the J gene is TRBJ1-2, with TRBD1 perhaps the D gene, on 5 matching bases. The specimen was PBMCs. This sequence originates from a woman aged 55-70 years in good health and CMV-seropositive. The CDR3 reads as follows: CASSYLGSGPYGYTF. Read as DNA, the sequence is TGTGCCAGCAGTTACTTGGGGTCAGGGCCCTATGGCTACACCTTC.